These 6 T cell receptor beta chains came from one sample sequenced in a study of blood T cell repertoires in COVID-19. Some clones are missing from TCRdb's copy, which holds only in-frame ones; the method was immunoSEQ multiplex PCR. The sample lists 120,000 or so clones, around 82% occurring once. Sequencing was carried out using peripheral blood. The receptors come from a man of 80 years or more with active or convalescent COVID-19.

This clone was counted a single time. The CDR3 DNA reads TGTGCCAGCTCACCCCGGAATGCCGGACAGGGCAGGACGGGAAACACCATATATTTT. Translated: CASSPRNAGQGRTGNTIYF. The rearrangement joins TRBV18 to TRBJ1-3; TRBD1 aligns across 8 bases. Germline assignment: CDR1 KGHSH and CDR2 LQKENI. V was pared by 3 bases and J by 4 bases, with 17 bases of the junction left unmatched. The CDR3 contains 19 residues. The entire variable domain, with the rest obtained from reference TRBV18 and TRBJ1-3, is as follows: NAGVMQNPRHLVRRRGQEARLRCSPMKGHSHVYWYRQLPEEGLKFMVYLQKENIIDESGMPKERFSAEFPKEGPSILRIQQVVRGDSAAYFCASSPRNAGQGRTGNTIYFGEGSWLTVV.

The chain is built from TRBV4-3 and TRBJ2-2; 9 bases line up with TRBD2. Germline values: CDR1 LGHNA, CDR2 YSLEER. Trimming at V came to 2 bases and at J to 2 bases, leaving 3 bases not matched to a gene. The CDR3 has 16 amino acids. The CDR3 DNA reads as TGCGCCAGCAGCCAATTTAGCGGGGGCAACACCGGGGAGCTGTTTTTT. It translates to CASSQFSGGNTGELFF.

This chain links TRBV7-6 with TRBJ2-5; maybe TRBD2 (7 bases). Germline lookup yields CDR1 SGHVS and CDR2 FNYEAQ. This CDR3 contains 13 residues. V lost 7 bases and J lost 4, with 13 bases in between. The CDR3 DNA follows: TGTGCCAGCAATGGGGGGGCCGGAGAGACCCAGTACTTC. It yields the protein CASNGGAGETQYF.

The rearrangement joins TRBV7-2 to TRBJ2-2; 9 bases match TRBD1. J gave up 3 bases and V 8 bases, and 4 bases lay outside the gene matches. The CDR3 loop spans 14 amino acids. The germline V gene encodes CDR1 SGHTA and CDR2 FQGNSA. The CDR3 region is CASWTGDDTGELFF. The CDR3 bases are TGTGCCAGCTGGACAGGGGATGACACCGGGGAGCTGTTTTTT. The variable domain in full, with the rest retrieved from reference TRBV7-2 and TRBJ2-2, is GAGVSQSPSNKVTEKGKDVELRCDPISGHTALYWYRQSLGQGLEFLIYFQGNSAPDKSGLPSDRFSAERTGGSVSTLTIQRTQQEDSAVYLCASWTGDDTGELFFGEGSRLTVL.

The chain links TRBV28 to TRBJ2-7; possible D gene TRBD1, 6 bases. The length of the CDR3 is 12 residues. From germline, CDR1 is MDHEN and CDR2 SYDVKM. The V and J ends lost 9 bases and 1 base respectively, with 10 bases between them. The CDR3 sequence: CASGGGSYEQYF. The CDR3 DNA reads TGTGCCAGTGGGGGCGGATCCTACGAGCAGTACTTC.

The gene calls are TRBV30 and TRBJ2-3; 9 nucleotides line up with TRBD2. Germline loops: CDR1 GTSNPN, CDR2 SVGIG (reference sequence). Germline trimming cut 1 base from V and 0 bases from J; bases unmatched to any gene: 8. CDR3 length: 17 amino acids. The chain's CDR3 is CAWSGLAGSSSTDTQYF. The CDR3, as DNA: TGTGCCTGGAGTGGGCTAGCGGGGAGTTCTAGCACAGATACGCAGTATTTT.